The clone carrying this T cell receptor beta chain was detected ten times or more. Indicated time point: newly diagnosed GD, antithyroid drugs for less than 3 months. Following extraction of RNA from PBMCs, that RNA was used to make the TCR library. The data are from a study of regulatory T cells in long-lasting Graves disease. In building TCR beta libraries, iRepertoire HTBI primers were used together with Arm-PCR of CDR3 regions. Each CDR3 protein gets one entry after TCRdb re-called the multiplex PCR reads with MiXCR. Counted here are roughly 420,000 distinct CDR3 sequences, 11% to 15% occurring once; the ten biggest clones make up approximately 17%. Germline V lookup: CDR1 MNHNS, CDR2 SASEGT. J was trimmed by 5 bases and V by 6 bases; bases with no gene match: 9. The CDR3 runs to 14 residues. The same data also contributed to another study, on T cells in Graves' hyperthyroidism and ophthalmopathy.

The chain combines TRBV6-1 with TRBJ2-5, with 7 bases matching TRBD1. The sequence was obtained from a woman aged 45-65 years with Graves disease. The sequencing used peripheral blood mononuclear cells (PBMCs), collected at new diagnosis, from a patient treated with antithyroid drugs. The CDR3 loop reads CASREQGFVETQYF. CDR3 DNA sequence: TGTGCCAGCAGGGAACAGGGGTTCGTTGAGACCCAGTACTTC.